This T cell receptor (beta chain) emerged from a study of a mutant IDH1 vaccine in newly diagnosed glioma. Looking at the study overall: Treatment recipients were approximately 60% male and about 40% female, and their mean age was 40.4 years.

Here immunoSEQ multiplex PCR was the method, and the copy in TCRdb shows in-frame clones only, minus some. Altogether roughly 19,000 clones are present, roughly 84% being singletons, with the ten largest covering 5% to 6%. Time point indicated: baseline, week 1 (first vaccination visit). As to treatment: pre-vaccination baseline after standard-of-care therapy. Overall study results and limits: Seemingly, pseudoprogression had no relation to changes in the top peripheral T cell clonotypes.

Trimming removed 5 bases from V and 10 bases from J, with 14 bases in between. Germline V gene lookup returns CDR1 MNHEY and CDR2 SVGAGI. The CDR3 totals 12 residues. With respect to this clone: Its antigen is still unknown.

The source was PBMCs, collected from a glioma patient treated with radiotherapy, temozolomide or both. The sequence was obtained from a man in his forties with glioma. The J gene is TRBJ1-1, the V gene TRBV6-5; perhaps TRBD1 as D (5 bases). CDR3 region: CASSTGRERAFF. The CDR3 bases are TGTGCCAGCAGTACAGGCCGAGAACGAGCTTTCTTT.